This TCR beta chain was identified during a study of T cells expressing NK-cell markers. From its re-call of the 5' RACE reads, TCRdb lists each CDR3 protein once, without DNA. The sample features fewer than 6,500 distinct CDR3 sequences, with 11% to 15% in its top ten. Sequencing was performed on blood T cells: a sorted CD56 or NKG2C T cell subset, CD4+ or CD8+ T cells, or bulk PBMC T cells (not recorded which). The sequence came from a man younger than 35 in good health.

CDR3: CSVCRQMNTEAFF. This sequence joins TRBV29-1 and TRBJ1-1. The CDR3 totals 13 residues. Per the germline V gene, CDR1 is SQVTM and CDR2 is ANQGSEA. Variable domain in full (rest from reference TRBV29-1 and TRBJ1-1): SAVISQKPSRDICQRGTSLTIQCQVDSQVTMMFWYRQQPGQSLTLIATANQGSEATYESGFVIDKFPISRPNLTFSTLTVSNMSPEDSSIYLCSVCRQMNTEAFFGQGTRLTVV.